Presented here are 3 T cell receptor beta chains from one specimen sequenced in a study of Graves' ophthalmopathy and Graves' hyperthyroidism listed by TCRdb under 2018. Sequencing took place on an Illumina HiSeq 2000. TCR beta CDR3 regions were amplified from RNA transcripts for repertoire sequencing. HTBI primers and the Qiagen OneStep RT-PCR kit were used in a first-round RT-PCR, which was followed by a second-round multiplex PCR, size selection and purification. The raw public data were reprocessed by TCRdb itself: fastp quality trimming at Q25, MiXCR clonotype calling, in-frame beta chains only. Each entry is one CDR3 protein sequence, shown with its most common DNA and genes. The sample contains some 1.1 million distinct CDR3 sequences, roughly 35% of them found a single time. Around 10% of the sample rests with the top ten. Material: peripheral blood or thyroid tissue (not recorded which). These receptor sequences come from an adult man with Graves' hyperthyroidism.

The chain is built from TRBV12-3 or TRBV12-4 and TRBJ1-1; no clear D gene. With 3 bases removed from V and 1 base from J, the gap between germline ends came to 9 bases. The length of the CDR3 is 14 residues. The CDR3 region has the DNA TGTGCCAGCAGTTTGTCCACCGAGAACACTGAAGCTTTCTTT. It codes for CASSLSTENTEAFF.

This clonotype was found a few times. The chain combines TRBV29-1 with TRBJ1-2, with TRBD1 matching over 9 bases. The germline gives CDR1 SQVTM, CDR2 ANQGSEA. Trimming cost V 0 bases and J 7 bases; bases outside gene matches: 12. This CDR3 has 16 amino acids. CDR3 region: CSVEDSPTGTGFGYTF. As DNA, the CDR3 is TGCAGCGTTGAAGATTCTCCGACAGGGACAGGGTTTGGCTACACCTTC.

This clonotype was picked up many times. The chain has TRBV29-1 and TRBJ1-2; D not resolved. The V end lost 7 bases, the J end lost 7 bases, and 22 bases lay between the germline ends. Germline V lookup: CDR1 SQVTM, CDR2 ANQGSEA. This CDR3 region has 14 residues. CDR3 sequence (DNA): TGCAGCGCCGAGGGAGGGCCGGAAGGCGGTGGCTACACCTTC. This translates into CSAEGGPEGGGYTF.